A single sample is the source of the 20 T cell receptor beta chains below, sequenced in a study of cytomegalovirus exposure and HLA in healthy donors. PCR employed 60 Vbeta and 13 Jbeta primers. Repertoires were generated with immunoSEQ multiplex PCR, while TCRdb's copy carries only in-frame clones and drops some. The profile shows 120,000 to 150,000 clones, roughly three quarters of them singletons. Sequencing used PBMCs. The receptors come from a male donor in good health and CMV-seronegative.

The rearrangement joins TRBV7-9 to TRBJ1-1; D might be TRBD1 (5 bases). Germline V gene lookup returns CDR1 SEHNR and CDR2 FQNEAQ (reference sequence). The CDR3 has 12 residues. The V gene lost 5 bases and the J gene lost 8 bases, with 12 bases spanning the gap. This CDR3 is CASSLVNREAFF. The DNA of the CDR3 is TGTGCCAGCAGCCTAGTAAACAGGGAAGCTTTCTTT.

This clone was detected a few times. This chain joins TRBV11-2 and TRBJ2-1; weak D call: TRBD2 (5 bases). This CDR3 region has 14 residues. Germline values: CDR1 SGHAT, CDR2 FQNNGV. Trimming shortened V by 2 bases and J by 4 bases, and 9 bases separated the two germline ends. CDR3 loop: CASSLTGSYNEQFF. In DNA, the CDR3 is TGTGCCAGCAGCTTAACGGGGTCTTACAATGAGCAGTTCTTC.

The rearrangement links TRBV7-2 to TRBJ1-6, with a tentative D call TRBD1 (6 bases). The CDR3 is made up of 18 amino acids. CDR1 SGHTA and CDR2 FQGNSA come from the germline V gene. Trimming took off 3 bases at V and 5 bases at J, with 20 bases between the two ends. Here the CDR3 reads CASSLDRSTPLDNSPLHF. CDR3 sequence (DNA): TGTGCCAGCAGCTTGGACAGAAGTACCCCCCTGGATAATTCACCCCTCCACTTT.

The J gene is TRBJ1-1, the V gene TRBV7-2, with TRBD1 matching over 9 bases. This CDR3 has 15 amino acids. Trimming took 3 bases from V and 4 from J; bases not matched to a gene: 6. Germline lookup yields CDR1 SGHTA and CDR2 FQGNSA. CDR3 amino acids: CASSFTGGGGTEAFF. CDR3 bases: TGTGCCAGCAGCTTCACAGGGGGCGGGGGCACTGAAGCTTTCTTT.

The V call is TRBV7-9, the J call TRBJ1-3, with D unclear. The germline gives CDR1 SEHNR, CDR2 FQNEAQ (reference sequence). The V gene lost 3 bases and the J gene lost 0 bases, with 6 bases spanning the gap. The CDR3 is 14 amino acids. DNA of the CDR3: TGTGCCAGCAGCTTGTCAGACTCTGGAAACACCATATATTTT. Amino acids: CASSLSDSGNTIYF.

This clone was detected only a few times. The chain uses TRBV4-3 and TRBJ2-7; a weak D match, TRBD2 (6 bases). Trimming left V 4 bases short and J 1 base short, with 17 bases between. Germline loops: CDR1 LGHNA, CDR2 YSLEER. This CDR3 comprises 16 residues. The CDR3 reads CASSPSRRGLSYEQYF. The CDR3 DNA is TGCGCCAGCAGCCCGTCCCGGAGGGGCTTATCCTACGAGCAGTACTTC.

The chain links TRBV6-1 to TRBJ2-7; D is perhaps TRBD2 (5 bases). The V gene lost 6 bases and the J gene lost 6 bases, with 12 bases spanning the gap. This CDR3 spans 12 amino acids. Germline values: CDR1 MNHNS, CDR2 SASEGT. CDR3 region: CASRTLVIEQYF. In DNA form, the CDR3 reads TGTGCCAGCAGAACACTAGTGATCGAGCAGTACTTC.

The count of this clone is one. At the DNA level, this CDR3 is encoded by other sequences in the same sample as well. The chain carries TRBV10-3 and TRBJ1-1, with 7 bases aligning to TRBD1. The CDR3 has 15 amino acids. Germline V CDR1 and CDR2: ENHRY, SYGVKD. V lost 4 bases to trimming and J lost 5 bases; unmatched junction nucleotides: 10. CDR3 residues: CAISGWDRGHTEAFF. DNA of the CDR3: TGTGCCATCAGTGGATGGGACAGAGGGCATACTGAAGCTTTCTTT.

The chain uses TRBV11-3 and TRBJ2-2, with TRBD1 as a possible D gene (5 bases). Germline lookup yields CDR1 SGHNT and CDR2 YENEEA. V was shortened by 4 bases and J by 4 bases, with 16 bases between the two germline ends. The CDR3 runs 16 residues. In DNA form, the CDR3 reads TGTGCCAGCAGCTCAGGTTCGACAGCACCCACCGGGGAGCTGTTTTTT. Its translation is CASSSGSTAPTGELFF.

This clone showed up just a few times. The rearrangement uses TRBV9 and TRBJ2-6; 7 bases agree with TRBD1. Germline CDR1 reads SGDLS; CDR2 reads YYNGEE. V gave up 4 bases and J gave up 1 base; unmatched junction bases: 5. This CDR3 has 16 residues. CDR3 protein: CASSFNRGSGANVLTF. The CDR3 nucleotides are TGTGCCAGCAGCTTTAACAGGGGTTCTGGGGCCAACGTCCTGACTTTC.

V is TRBV19 and J is TRBJ2-2, with TRBD1 as a possible D gene (5 bases). CDR1 LNHDA and CDR2 SQIVND come from the germline V gene (reference sequence). The V and J ends lost 3 bases and 4 bases respectively, with 12 bases between them. The length of the CDR3 is 15 residues. In DNA form, the CDR3 reads TGTGCCAGTAGTATTGGGGCAGCCAGCACCGGGGAGCTGTTTTTT. Protein product: CASSIGAASTGELFF.

This clone was seen more than once but under ten times. The V and J genes are TRBV28 and TRBJ2-1; D uncertain. Germline lookup yields CDR1 MDHEN and CDR2 SYDVKM. The CDR3 runs to 16 residues. V was cut by 4 bases and J by 0 bases, with 13 bases left in between. CDR3 in DNA: TGTGCCAGCAGTTCTGCCGTGGTGAGCTCCTACAATGAGCAGTTCTTC. Its translation: CASSSAVVSSYNEQFF.

The chain carries TRBV4-2 and TRBJ1-4; D is perhaps TRBD1 (6 bases). Trimming took off 1 base at V and 7 bases at J, with 13 bases between the two ends. Germline V gene data show CDR1 as LGHNA and CDR2 as YNFKEQ. This CDR3 has 15 amino acids. The CDR3 DNA reads as TGTGCCAGCAGCCAAGGGAGGACAGATAGTGAAAAACTGTTTTTT. Residues: CASSQGRTDSEKLFF.

In this sample, this clone turned up a few times. The gene calls are TRBV19 and TRBJ1-2, with D maybe TRBD1 (6 bases). The CDR3 totals 12 residues. The V gene lost 5 bases and the J gene lost 10 bases, with 14 bases spanning the gap. From germline, CDR1 is LNHDA and CDR2 SQIVND (reference sequence). The CDR3 loop reads CASSFRDTYYTF. The CDR3 nucleotides read TGTGCCAGTAGTTTCCGGGACACCTACTACACCTTC.

This CDR3 is CASSERTADQPQHF. CDR3 coding DNA: TGTGCCAGCAGTGAGCGGACAGCCGATCAGCCCCAGCATTTT. The chain joins TRBV2 to TRBJ1-5, with D perhaps matching TRBD1 (6 bases). Trimming removed 3 bases from V and 5 bases from J, with 11 bases in between. This CDR3 is built from 14 residues. Germline assignment: CDR1 SNHLY and CDR2 FYNNEI.

The chain recombines TRBV7-6 with TRBJ1-5, with 7 bases fitting TRBD1. CDR3 length: 18 amino acids. The germline V gene has CDR1 SGHVS and CDR2 FNYEAQ. V shed 1 base, J shed 0 bases, and the junction held 9 bases outside the gene matches. CDR3 amino acids: CASSLGAFGTDSNQPQHF. CDR3 sequence (DNA): TGTGCCAGCAGCTTAGGGGCCTTTGGGACAGATAGCAATCAGCCCCAGCATTTT.

The chain joins TRBV6-4 to TRBJ2-5; D call uncertain. The ends were cut back, 10 bases at V and 1 base at J, with 7 bases in the middle. Germline V lookup: CDR1 MRHNA, CDR2 SNTAGT. The CDR3 has 11 amino acids. The CDR3 DNA reads as TGTGCCATTTTACTCCAAGAGACCCAGTACTTC. Translation gives CAILLQETQYF.

The chain couples TRBV6-1 to TRBJ2-2; D possibly corresponds to TRBD2 (6 bases). The CDR3 has 16 amino acids. Trimming shortened V by 2 bases and J by 5 bases, and 15 bases separated the two germline ends. Germline CDR1 is MNHNS and CDR2 is SASEGT. The chain's CDR3 is CASSELLGGTTGELFF. The CDR3 nucleotides read TGTGCCAGCAGTGAATTGTTGGGGGGTACGACCGGGGAGCTGTTTTTT.

The chain is built from TRBV5-4 and TRBJ1-1, with D possibly TRBD1 on 5 matching bases. Trimming left V 4 bases short and J 0 bases short, with 13 bases between. This CDR3 contains 15 residues. Per germline, CDR1 SGHNT and CDR2 YYREEE (reference sequence). DNA of the CDR3: TGTGCCAGCAGCACCTCGGGGGGACTGAACACTGAAGCTTTCTTT. Amino acid sequence: CASSTSGGLNTEAFF.

This sequence joins TRBV10-2 and TRBJ2-7, with D maybe TRBD2 (5 bases). V lost 0 bases and J lost 2, with 11 bases in between. Germline-derived CDR1 and CDR2 are WSHSY and SAAADI. The CDR3 extends over 15 amino acids. The CDR3 protein is CASSESRLGAYEQYF. CDR3 DNA sequence: TGCGCCAGCAGTGAGTCGAGGCTGGGAGCCTACGAGCAGTACTTC.